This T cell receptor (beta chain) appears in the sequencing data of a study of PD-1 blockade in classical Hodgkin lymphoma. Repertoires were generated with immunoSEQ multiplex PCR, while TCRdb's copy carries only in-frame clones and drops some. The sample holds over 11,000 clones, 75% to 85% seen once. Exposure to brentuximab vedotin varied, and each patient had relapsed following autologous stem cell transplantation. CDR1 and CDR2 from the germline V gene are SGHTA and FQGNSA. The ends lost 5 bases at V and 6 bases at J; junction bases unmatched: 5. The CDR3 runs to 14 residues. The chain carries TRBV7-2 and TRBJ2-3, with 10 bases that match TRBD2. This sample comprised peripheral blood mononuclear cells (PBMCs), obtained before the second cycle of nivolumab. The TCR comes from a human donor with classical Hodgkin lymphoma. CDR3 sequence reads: CASSASGGADTQYF. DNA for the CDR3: TGTGCCAGCAGCGCCAGCGGGGGGGCCGATACGCAGTATTTT.